This is a list of T cell receptor beta chains from one sample in a study of cytomegalovirus exposure and HLA in healthy donors. The assay was immunoSEQ multiplex PCR, and TCRdb's table has in-frame clones only and misses some. The sample has fewer than 350,000 clones, approximately 87% seen once. Source material: PBMCs. The receptors come from a woman under 30 in good health and CMV-seronegative. CDR3s include the opening cysteine and the closing phenylalanine or tryptophan. D genes are given only for firm matches. Expanded clones are given a class, and other clones once, few, many or no size at all.

v_call: TRBV18; clone_size: NA; d_call: TRBD1; j_call: TRBJ2-3; cdr3_length: 18; cdr3_aa: CASSRSGTVLTSTDTQYF; cdr3_nt: TGTGCCAGCTCACGTTCCGGGACAGTACTCACTAGCACAGATACGCAGTATTTT
v_call: TRBV27; clone_size: once; d_call: NA; j_call: TRBJ2-7; cdr3_length: 13; cdr3_aa: CASSLGGSNEQYF; cdr3_nt: TGTGCCAGCAGTTTGGGGGGTTCCAACGAGCAGTACTTC
v_call: TRBV5-6; clone_size: NA; d_call: TRBD1; j_call: TRBJ1-5; cdr3_length: 17; cdr3_aa: CASSPGRDRVSGQPQHF; cdr3_nt: TGTGCCAGCAGCCCCGGGCGGGACAGGGTATCAGGCCAGCCCCAGCATTTT
v_call: TRBV29-1; clone_size: NA; d_call: NA; j_call: TRBJ2-7; cdr3_length: 14; cdr3_aa: CSVVWGPLLYEQYF; cdr3_nt: TGCAGCGTTGTATGGGGCCCCCTTTTGTACGAGCAGTACTTC
v_call: TRBV7-2; clone_size: NA; d_call: NA; j_call: TRBJ1-3; cdr3_length: 14; cdr3_aa: CASRTGGSGNTIYF; cdr3_nt: TGTGCCAGCAGAACCGGGGGCTCTGGAAACACCATATATTTT
v_call: TRBV28; clone_size: NA; d_call: NA; j_call: TRBJ1-1; cdr3_length: 12; cdr3_aa: CATERGNTEAFF; cdr3_nt: TGTGCCACCGAGCGGGGGAACACTGAAGCTTTCTTT
v_call: TRBV5-1; clone_size: NA; d_call: NA; j_call: TRBJ2-1; cdr3_length: 13; cdr3_aa: CASSLDRAYEQFF; cdr3_nt: TGCGCCAGCAGCTTGGACAGGGCTTATGAGCAGTTCTTC
v_call: TRBV27; clone_size: NA; d_call: NA; j_call: TRBJ2-1; cdr3_length: 14; cdr3_aa: CASSSTRYYNEQFF; cdr3_nt: TGTGCCAGCAGTTCTACTAGATATTACAATGAGCAGTTCTTC
v_call: TRBV5-4; clone_size: NA; d_call: TRBD2; j_call: TRBJ2-1; cdr3_length: 16; cdr3_aa: CASSSGLAGLYNEQFF; cdr3_nt: TGTGCCAGCAGCTCCGGACTAGCGGGCCTCTACAATGAGCAGTTCTTC
v_call: TRBV10-3; clone_size: NA; d_call: NA; j_call: TRBJ1-1; cdr3_length: 11; cdr3_aa: CAIGQGLGAFF; cdr3_nt: TGTGCCATCGGTCAGGGGCTTGGGGCTTTCTTT
v_call: TRBV15; clone_size: NA; d_call: NA; j_call: TRBJ2-3; cdr3_length: 11; cdr3_aa: CATRGTDTQYF; cdr3_nt: TGTGCCACTCGGGGCACAGATACGCAGTATTTT
v_call: TRBV14; clone_size: NA; d_call: TRBD1; j_call: TRBJ1-6; cdr3_length: 16; cdr3_aa: CASSLRGQGANSPLHF; cdr3_nt: TGTGCCAGCAGCCTCCGAGGACAGGGGGCAAATTCACCCCTCCACTTT
v_call: TRBV4-3; clone_size: NA; d_call: NA; j_call: TRBJ2-6; cdr3_length: 16; cdr3_aa: CASSQDQGLVANVLTF; cdr3_nt: TGCGCCAGCAGCCAAGATCAGGGGCTCGTGGCCAACGTCCTGACTTTC
v_call: TRBV9; clone_size: NA; d_call: TRBD2; j_call: TRBJ2-3; cdr3_length: 17; cdr3_aa: CASSVGASGYSTDTQYF; cdr3_nt: TGTGCCAGCAGCGTAGGTGCTAGCGGGTATAGCACAGATACGCAGTATTTT
v_call: TRBV11-3; clone_size: NA; d_call: TRBD2; j_call: TRBJ2-7; cdr3_length: 14; cdr3_aa: CAHDRAGRVYEQYF; cdr3_nt: TGTGCCCACGACCGAGCGGGGAGGGTCTACGAGCAGTACTTC
v_call: TRBV19; clone_size: NA; d_call: TRBD1; j_call: TRBJ1-2; cdr3_length: 14; cdr3_aa: CASSKGQGYGGYTF; cdr3_nt: TGTGCCAGTAGTAAAGGACAGGGCTATGGAGGCTACACCTTC
v_call: TRBV5-4; clone_size: NA; d_call: NA; j_call: TRBJ2-7; cdr3_length: 17; cdr3_aa: CASSRIRDSRGDYEQYF; cdr3_nt: TGTGCCAGCAGCCGCATAAGGGACTCCAGAGGGGACTACGAGCAGTACTTC
v_call: TRBV7-6; clone_size: NA; d_call: TRBD2; j_call: TRBJ2-1; cdr3_length: 19; cdr3_aa: CASSLAGTSGRVVYNEQFF; cdr3_nt: TGTGCCAGCAGCTTAGCCGGGACTAGCGGGAGGGTGGTCTACAATGAGCAGTTCTTC
v_call: TRBV28; clone_size: NA; d_call: NA; j_call: TRBJ1-5; cdr3_length: 15; cdr3_aa: CATGFPGHSNQPQHF; cdr3_nt: TGTGCCACCGGGTTTCCGGGACATAGCAATCAGCCCCAGCATTTT
v_call: TRBV2; clone_size: NA; d_call: TRBD2; j_call: TRBJ2-7; cdr3_length: 14; cdr3_aa: CASREAGGPYEQYF; cdr3_nt: TGTGCCAGCAGGGAAGCGGGAGGGCCCTACGAGCAGTACTTC
v_call: TRBV10-2; clone_size: once; d_call: TRBD1; j_call: TRBJ1-5; cdr3_length: 13; cdr3_aa: CASTRDRAQPQHF; cdr3_nt: TGCGCCAGCACCCGGGACAGGGCTCAGCCCCAGCATTTT
v_call: TRBV11-1; clone_size: NA; d_call: NA; j_call: TRBJ2-5; cdr3_length: 13; cdr3_aa: CASRDSNQETQYF; cdr3_nt: TGTGCCAGCAGGGACAGCAACCAAGAGACCCAGTACTTC
v_call: TRBV19; clone_size: few; d_call: TRBD1; j_call: TRBJ2-2; cdr3_length: 13; cdr3_aa: CASSRDRPGELFF; cdr3_nt: TGTGCCAGTAGCAGGGACAGACCCGGGGAGCTGTTTTTT
v_call: TRBV28; clone_size: NA; d_call: TRBD2; j_call: TRBJ2-1; cdr3_length: 17; cdr3_aa: CASRNPSGGLSYNEQFF; cdr3_nt: TGTGCCAGCAGAAACCCGTCGGGAGGCCTCTCCTACAATGAGCAGTTCTTC
v_call: TRBV9; clone_size: NA; d_call: NA; j_call: TRBJ1-1; cdr3_length: 14; cdr3_aa: CASSVGGRNTEAFF; cdr3_nt: TGTGCCAGCAGCGTAGGCGGCAGGAACACTGAAGCTTTCTTT
v_call: TRBV6-1; clone_size: NA; d_call: NA; j_call: TRBJ1-3; cdr3_length: 17; cdr3_aa: CASSVSTALRPGNTIYF; cdr3_nt: TGTGCCAGCAGTGTCTCGACAGCCCTTCGTCCGGGAAACACCATATATTTT
v_call: TRBV7-8; clone_size: once; d_call: NA; j_call: TRBJ1-1; cdr3_length: 15; cdr3_aa: CASSLRAGPMTEAFF; cdr3_nt: TGTGCCAGCAGCTTACGTGCAGGGCCGATGACTGAAGCTTTCTTT
v_call: TRBV7-3; clone_size: NA; d_call: NA; j_call: TRBJ2-7; cdr3_length: 15; cdr3_aa: CASAEGVGGNYEQYF; cdr3_nt: TGTGCCAGCGCAGAGGGAGTCGGCGGGAACTACGAGCAGTACTTC
v_call: TRBV27; clone_size: NA; d_call: TRBD2; j_call: TRBJ2-1; cdr3_length: 15; cdr3_aa: CASSSGTSFYNEQFF; cdr3_nt: TGTGCCAGCAGTTCCGGGACTAGCTTCTACAATGAGCAGTTCTTC
v_call: TRBV2; clone_size: NA; d_call: TRBD2; j_call: TRBJ2-1; cdr3_length: 15; cdr3_aa: CASGLAAGGGNEQFF; cdr3_nt: TGTGCCAGCGGCTTAGCAGCGGGCGGGGGCAATGAGCAGTTCTTC
v_call: TRBV6-4; clone_size: NA; d_call: NA; j_call: TRBJ1-4; cdr3_length: 15; cdr3_aa: CARDVGNGSNEKLFF; cdr3_nt: TGTGCCAGGGACGTAGGGAACGGGAGTAATGAAAAACTGTTTTTT
v_call: TRBV20-1; clone_size: NA; d_call: NA; j_call: TRBJ2-5; cdr3_length: 11; cdr3_aa: CSASGKETQYF; cdr3_nt: TGCAGTGCTAGCGGGAAAGAGACCCAGTACTTC
v_call: TRBV7-2; clone_size: NA; d_call: NA; j_call: TRBJ2-7; cdr3_length: 13; cdr3_aa: CASSLERGSPQYF; cdr3_nt: TGTGCCAGCAGCTTAGAACGAGGCAGTCCACAGTACTTC
v_call: TRBV10-3; clone_size: few; d_call: NA; j_call: TRBJ1-2; cdr3_length: 16; cdr3_aa: CAIRQSGALGAYGYTF; cdr3_nt: TGTGCCATCAGACAAAGCGGAGCCCTGGGGGCCTATGGCTACACCTTC
v_call: TRBV9; clone_size: NA; d_call: TRBD2; j_call: TRBJ2-1; cdr3_length: 18; cdr3_aa: CASSVEWLAGGRFNEQFF; cdr3_nt: TGTGCCAGCAGCGTAGAATGGCTAGCGGGAGGACGATTCAATGAGCAGTTCTTC
v_call: TRBV2; clone_size: NA; d_call: NA; j_call: TRBJ2-3; cdr3_length: 13; cdr3_aa: CASSESARVAQYF; cdr3_nt: TGTGCCAGCAGTGAATCGGCCCGGGTTGCGCAGTATTTT
v_call: TRBV12-2; clone_size: NA; d_call: NA; j_call: TRBJ2-5; cdr3_length: 19; cdr3_aa: CASRPLPGTSGSLEETQYF; cdr3_nt: TGTGCAAGTCGCCCGCTGCCCGGGACTAGCGGGAGCTTGGAGGAGACCCAGTACTTC
v_call: TRBV27; clone_size: NA; d_call: NA; j_call: TRBJ2-3; cdr3_length: 14; cdr3_aa: CASRIYRQADTQYF; cdr3_nt: TGTGCCAGCAGAATCTATAGACAGGCAGATACGCAGTATTTT
v_call: TRBV27; clone_size: NA; d_call: TRBD2; j_call: TRBJ2-4; cdr3_length: 13; cdr3_aa: CASIAGDQNIQYF; cdr3_nt: TGTGCCAGCATAGCGGGAGACCAAAACATTCAGTACTTC
v_call: TRBV25-1; clone_size: NA; d_call: NA; j_call: TRBJ1-1; cdr3_length: 17; cdr3_aa: CASSDLVPAGRGTEAFF; cdr3_nt: TGTGCCAGCAGTGACCTTGTTCCTGCAGGGAGGGGCACTGAAGCTTTCTTT
v_call: TRBV18; clone_size: few; d_call: NA; j_call: TRBJ1-2; cdr3_length: 13; cdr3_aa: CASSPQRFYGYTF; cdr3_nt: TGTGCCAGCTCACCACAGAGATTCTATGGCTACACCTTC
v_call: TRBV9; clone_size: NA; d_call: TRBD2; j_call: TRBJ2-1; cdr3_length: 16; cdr3_aa: CASSAGTSGRKNEQFF; cdr3_nt: TGTGCCAGCAGCGCCGGGACTAGCGGGAGAAAGAATGAGCAGTTCTTC
v_call: TRBV28; clone_size: NA; d_call: TRBD1; j_call: TRBJ2-7; cdr3_length: 15; cdr3_aa: CASSHGTGLSYEQYF; cdr3_nt: TGTGCCAGCAGCCATGGGACAGGGCTATCCTACGAGCAGTACTTC
v_call: TRBV28; clone_size: NA; d_call: NA; j_call: TRBJ1-1; cdr3_length: 12; cdr3_aa: CASSRVGTEAFF; cdr3_nt: TGTGCCAGCAGCAGGGTCGGTACTGAAGCTTTCTTT
v_call: TRBV9; clone_size: NA; d_call: TRBD2; j_call: TRBJ2-5; cdr3_length: 17; cdr3_aa: CASSVAPASGVQETQYF; cdr3_nt: TGTGCCAGCAGCGTAGCCCCGGCTAGCGGGGTTCAAGAGACCCAGTACTTC
v_call: TRBV4-3; clone_size: NA; d_call: NA; j_call: TRBJ1-3; cdr3_length: 16; cdr3_aa: CASSQDFPGYGNTIYF; cdr3_nt: TGCGCCAGCAGCCAAGATTTCCCGGGTTACGGAAACACCATATATTTT
v_call: TRBV28; clone_size: NA; d_call: NA; j_call: TRBJ1-1; cdr3_length: 14; cdr3_aa: CASSRSGSNTEAFF; cdr3_nt: TGTGCCAGCAGTCGCTCAGGAAGTAACACTGAAGCTTTCTTT
v_call: TRBV5-1; clone_size: few; d_call: NA; j_call: TRBJ1-6; cdr3_length: 13; cdr3_aa: CASSPEGGTPLHF; cdr3_nt: TGCGCCAGCAGCCCGGAGGGAGGTACACCCCTCCACTTT
v_call: TRBV5-8; clone_size: NA; d_call: TRBD1; j_call: TRBJ1-5; cdr3_length: 14; cdr3_aa: CASSRTGSNQPQHF; cdr3_nt: TGTGCCAGCAGCCGGACAGGGAGCAATCAGCCCCAGCATTTT
v_call: TRBV10-1; clone_size: NA; d_call: NA; j_call: TRBJ2-7; cdr3_length: 14; cdr3_aa: CASSDSQRTYEQYF; cdr3_nt: TGCGCCAGCAGTGATTCCCAGCGCACCTACGAGCAGTACTTC
v_call: TRBV28; clone_size: NA; d_call: NA; j_call: TRBJ2-4; cdr3_length: 16; cdr3_aa: CAISVNRGLEENIQYF; cdr3_nt: TGTGCCATATCCGTTAACCGAGGATTGGAAGAAAACATTCAGTACTTC
v_call: TRBV28; clone_size: NA; d_call: NA; j_call: TRBJ1-6; cdr3_length: 18; cdr3_aa: CASSFVWGESSYNSPLHF; cdr3_nt: TGTGCCAGCAGTTTTGTCTGGGGGGAAAGCTCCTATAATTCACCCCTCCACTTT
v_call: TRBV7-9; clone_size: NA; d_call: TRBD1; j_call: TRBJ1-1; cdr3_length: 15; cdr3_aa: CASSPTGGRNTEAFF; cdr3_nt: TGTGCCAGCAGCCCAACAGGGGGAAGGAACACTGAAGCTTTCTTT
v_call: TRBV6-1; clone_size: once; d_call: TRBD2; j_call: TRBJ2-1; cdr3_length: 16; cdr3_aa: CASSDHLAGGNNEQFF; cdr3_nt: TGTGCCAGCAGTGACCATCTAGCGGGAGGGAACAATGAGCAGTTCTTC
v_call: TRBV6-5; clone_size: NA; d_call: TRBD1; j_call: TRBJ2-1; cdr3_length: 15; cdr3_aa: CASSSYRGSANEQFF; cdr3_nt: TGTGCCAGCAGTTCATACAGGGGATCGGCCAATGAGCAGTTCTTC
v_call: TRBV19; clone_size: few; d_call: TRBD1; j_call: TRBJ2-7; cdr3_length: 13; cdr3_aa: CASSRTGIYEQYF; cdr3_nt: TGTGCCAGTAGCCGGACAGGGATCTACGAGCAGTACTTC
v_call: TRBV6-1; clone_size: NA; d_call: TRBD1; j_call: TRBJ1-1; cdr3_length: 17; cdr3_aa: CASSEGVGLRDSQEAFF; cdr3_nt: TGTGCCAGCAGTGAAGGTGTGGGCCTCCGGGACAGCCAAGAAGCTTTCTTT